One sample yielded the 32 T cell receptor beta chains listed below, sequenced in a study of T cell repertoires in cytomegalovirus infection. TCRdb reprocessed the reads via MiXCR and lists one record per CDR3 protein. The data contain approximately 300,000 distinct CDR3 sequences, 25% of them singletons. Their antigens are not known. This specimen was cultured PBMCs, taken from culture after CMV antigen stimulation. These receptors originate from a human donor in good health (CMV status not recorded). Some clones in this sample may be carry-over from other donors' samples.

This clonotype turned up a few times. The V gene is TRBV12-3 or TRBV12-4, the J gene TRBJ2-5; D is unclear. The V gene lost 2 bases and the J gene lost 7 bases, with 8 bases spanning the gap. CDR3 length: 12 residues. The CDR3 spells CASSLSSGTQYF. DNA for the CDR3: TGTGCCAGCAGTTTATCTTCGGGGACCCAGTACTTC.

The rearrangement joins TRBV7-9 to TRBJ1-1; no firm D call. V was clipped by 2 bases and J by 4 bases, with 11 bases between them. CDR3 length: 14 residues. CDR1 is SEHNR and CDR2 is FQNEAQ in the germline V gene (reference sequence). CDR3 in amino acids: CASSLISAITEAFF. As DNA, the CDR3 is TGTGCCAGCAGCTTAATATCGGCAATCACTGAAGCTTTCTTT.

In this sample, this clonotype turned up a few times. The chain employs TRBV20-1 and TRBJ2-4; D is perhaps TRBD1 (5 bases). CDR3 length: 13 residues. The germline V gene has CDR1 DFQATT and CDR2 SNEGSKA (reference sequence). CDR3 nucleotide sequence: TGCAGCCACTCCAAGGACAACAAAAACATTCAGTACTTC. It is translated as CSHSKDNKNIQYF.

At least ten counts were recorded for this clonotype. This chain uses TRBV11-2 with TRBJ1-5; D is undetermined. The V end lost 1 base, the J end lost 3 bases, and 7 bases lay between the germline ends. This CDR3 comprises 14 residues. CDR1 is SGHAT, CDR2 FQNNGV, per germline. This CDR3 is CASSLGAINQPQHF. The CDR3 bases are TGTGCCAGCAGCTTAGGGGCGATCAATCAGCCCCAGCATTTT.

This clonotype appeared many times. The rearrangement uses TRBV6-2 or TRBV6-3 and TRBJ2-3; D uncertain. Trimming shortened V by 2 bases and J by 3 bases, and 12 bases separated the two germline ends. This CDR3 has 15 residues. Germline-derived CDR1 and CDR2 are MNHEY and SVGEGT. CDR3 sequence reads: CASSYLWGRTDTQYF. For the CDR3, the DNA is TGTGCCAGCAGTTACCTTTGGGGTCGGACAGATACGCAGTATTTT.

This clonotype has only one observation. This rearrangement joins TRBV6-2 or TRBV6-3 to TRBJ1-5; D may be TRBD1 (5 bases). The CDR3 covers 14 residues. Germline-derived CDR1 and CDR2 are MNHEY and SVGEGT. Trimming removed 6 bases from V and 6 bases from J, with 15 bases in between. DNA of the CDR3: TGTGCCAGCAGAAACGCAGGGAGGGGTCAGCCCCAGCATTTT. It encodes CASRNAGRGQPQHF.

CDR3 bases: TGTGCCAGCAGCTTAGATATCGGCGGGGAGCTGTTTTTT. Protein sequence: CASSLDIGGELFF. The chain carries TRBV7-2 and TRBJ2-2; D is undetermined. The CDR3 runs 13 residues. Germline V gene data show CDR1 as SGHTA and CDR2 as FQGNSA. Deletions cut 1 base from V and 7 bases from J, with 7 bases between.

This clonotype was seen a few times. The chain has TRBV12-3 or TRBV12-4 and TRBJ2-3; tentatively, D is TRBD2 (6 bases). V dropped 6 bases and J dropped 2 bases, with 12 bases sitting between them. This CDR3 contains 14 residues. The CDR3 reads CASSRDSYTDTQYF. For the CDR3, the DNA is TGTGCCAGCAGCCGGGACTCCTACACAGATACGCAGTATTTT.

This clonotype was seen repeatedly, ten times or more. The chain couples TRBV7-2 to TRBJ2-2; D unclear. This CDR3 has 16 residues. Trimming shortened V by 1 base and J by 6 bases, and 15 bases separated the two germline ends. Germline assignment: CDR1 SGHTA and CDR2 FQGNSA. CDR3 nucleotide sequence: TGTGCCAGCAGCTTAGAGCCATCCATGGGGTCCGGGGAGCTGTTTTTT. This gives the protein CASSLEPSMGSGELFF.

This clonotype came up many times. J is TRBJ2-5 and V is TRBV27; D is ambiguous. Germline V gene data show CDR1 as MNHEY and CDR2 as SMNVEV (reference sequence). CDR3 length: 13 residues. V was pared by 2 bases and J by 5 bases, with 9 bases between. The CDR3 here is CASSLDWLETQYF. In nucleotides, the CDR3 is TGTGCCAGCAGTTTAGATTGGTTGGAGACCCAGTACTTC.

This clonotype was seen more than once but under ten times. The chain couples TRBV5-1 to TRBJ2-1; 7 nucleotides line up with TRBD2. CDR1 and CDR2 from the germline V gene are SGHRS and YFSETQ. The CDR3 loop spans 15 amino acids. The V gene end was trimmed by 0 bases and the J gene end by 4 bases; junction bases not matched to a gene: 4. The CDR3 is CASSLGGTTYNEQFF. CDR3 coding DNA: TGCGCCAGCAGCTTGGGGGGGACTACATACAATGAGCAGTTCTTC. Variable domain in full (rest from reference TRBV5-1 and TRBJ2-1): KAGVTQTPRYLIKTRGQQVTLSCSPISGHRSVSWYQQTPGQGLQFLFEYFSETQRNKGNFPGRFSGRQFSNSRSEMNVSTLELGDSALYLCASSLGGTTYNEQFFGPGTRLTVL.

This chain uses TRBV20-1 with TRBJ2-7; the D is unclear. Germline CDR1 reads DFQATT; CDR2 reads SNEGSKA (reference sequence). The germline V and J ends were trimmed by 5 bases and 3 bases, with 8 bases remaining between them. The CDR3 has 11 amino acids. For the CDR3, the DNA is TGCAGTGCTTCTAGGGTCTACGAGCAGTACTTC. Amino acid sequence: CSASRVYEQYF.

The chain has TRBV4-3 and TRBJ2-2, with D tentatively TRBD2 (6 bases). The CDR3 has 15 amino acids. Trimming left V 3 bases short and J 4 bases short, with 12 bases between. The germline CDR1 and CDR2 sequences are LGHNA and YSLEER. The CDR3 is CASSHSGLSTGELFF. Written as DNA, the CDR3 is TGCGCCAGCAGCCATTCGGGACTCAGCACCGGGGAGCTGTTTTTT.

CDR3 sequence reads: CASSEPGGNEQFF. The CDR3 DNA reads as TGTGCCAGCTCTGAACCAGGGGGCAATGAGCAGTTCTTC. The chain carries TRBV6-5 and TRBJ2-1; 7 nucleotides agree with TRBD1. This CDR3 is 13 amino acids long. V lost 8 bases and J lost 6; bases outside the gene matches: 7. The germline V gene encodes CDR1 MNHEY and CDR2 SVGAGI.

This clonotype has a handful of counts. This chain joins TRBV25-1 and TRBJ1-2; D is undetermined. Trimming took off 2 bases at V and 5 bases at J, with 9 bases between the two ends. Germline lookup yields CDR1 MGHDK and CDR2 SYGVNS. There are 13 residues in the CDR3. The CDR3 loop is CASSERLGYGYTF. In nucleotides, the CDR3 is TGTGCCAGCAGTGAACGACTAGGGTATGGCTACACCTTC.

The genes are TRBV6-8 and TRBJ2-1, with D perhaps TRBD2 (6 bases). The V end lost 6 bases, the J end lost 0 bases, and 15 bases lay between the germline ends. The CDR3 consists of 16 residues. Germline assignment: CDR1 MNHGY and CDR2 SAAAGT. CDR3 protein: CASSFPRDSSYNEQFF. The CDR3 bases are TGTGCCAGCAGCTTCCCACGGGACTCCTCCTACAATGAGCAGTTCTTC.

The chain has TRBV6-2 or TRBV6-3 and TRBJ1-1; maybe TRBD1 (6 bases). Trimming cost V 2 bases and J 1 base, with 14 bases left between them. Germline V gene data show CDR1 as MNHEY and CDR2 as SVGEGT. The CDR3 covers 16 residues. The DNA for the CDR3 is TGTGCCAGCAGTTACGCCCGGGGACAACCGAACACTGAAGCTTTCTTT. Its translation: CASSYARGQPNTEAFF.

V gene TRBV9 combines with J gene TRBJ1-6; the D is unclear. This CDR3 is built from 16 residues. The V end lost 0 bases, the J end lost 8 bases, and 15 bases lay between the germline ends. Germline-derived CDR1 and CDR2 are SGDLS and YYNGEE. The CDR3: CASSVEGESSYSPLHF. In nucleotides, the CDR3 is TGTGCCAGCAGCGTAGAGGGTGAATCCTCATATTCACCCCTCCACTTT.

This clonotype was seen a handful of times. This chain joins TRBV7-2 and TRBJ1-5, with 8 bases fitting TRBD1. The CDR3 is 16 residues long. Trimming at V came to 1 base and at J to 3 bases, leaving 5 bases not matched to a gene. Germline V gene sequence: CDR1 SGHTA, CDR2 FQGNSA. The CDR3, as DNA: TGTGCCAGCAGCTTAGGGACAGGGTATGACAATCAGCCCCAGCATTTT. This gives the protein CASSLGTGYDNQPQHF.

In DNA form, the CDR3 reads TGTGCCAGCAGTTTAATTGGGGCCAGGCAACGAGTATTGGGCTACACCTTC. Encoded protein: CASSLIGARQRVLGYTF. This chain joins TRBV27 and TRBJ1-2; D possibly corresponds to TRBD1 (5 bases). V dropped 2 bases and J dropped 8 bases, with 24 bases sitting between them. Germline V lookup: CDR1 MNHEY, CDR2 SMNVEV (reference sequence). CDR3 length: 17 residues.

The rearrangement joins TRBV7-8 to TRBJ2-5, with 7 bases matching TRBD2. The CDR3 consists of 14 residues. V lost 2 bases, J lost 4 bases, and 4 bases stayed unmatched. From germline, CDR1 is SGHVS and CDR2 FQNEAQ. The CDR3 coding sequence is TGTGCCAGCAGCTTACAGGCTAGCGGAGAGACCCAGTACTTC. Its translation: CASSLQASGETQYF.

This clonotype was seen at least ten times. This chain links TRBV7-2 with TRBJ1-1; TRBD1 agrees at 9 bases. This CDR3 region has 16 residues. Losses at the gene ends were 5 bases for V and 1 base for J; bases not matched to a gene: 8. CDR1 and CDR2 from the germline V gene are SGHTA and FQGNSA. The CDR3 reads CASSPKKGQGNTEAFF. In DNA form, the CDR3 reads TGTGCCAGCAGCCCGAAAAAGGGACAGGGGAACACTGAAGCTTTCTTT.

This clonotype was counted a few times. V usage is TRBV7-9 and J usage is TRBJ1-5; D is undetermined. CDR1 SEHNR and CDR2 FQNEAQ come from the germline V gene (reference sequence). This CDR3 has 15 amino acids. V lost 5 bases to trimming and J lost 3 bases, with 14 bases between them. The DNA for the CDR3 is TGTGCCAGCAGCCCTGACGGACGGATCAATCAGCCCCAGCATTTT. Its translation: CASSPDGRINQPQHF.

In this sample, this clonotype turned up many times. The V gene is TRBV7-6, the J gene TRBJ1-4, with 7 bases matching TRBD1. The trim removed 3 bases at V and 4 bases at J, leaving 5 bases unmatched. CDR3 length equals 15 residues. CDR1 is SGHVS, CDR2 FNYEAQ, per germline. CDR3 sequence reads: CASSFGDSLNEKLFF. CDR3 DNA sequence: TGTGCCAGCAGCTTTGGGGACAGTCTTAATGAAAAACTGTTTTTT. The full variable domain, in which reference TRBV7-6 and TRBJ1-4 provide the parts outside the CDR3, is GAGVSQSPRYKVTKRGQDVALRCDPISGHVSLYWYRQALGQGPEFLTYFNYEAQQDKSGLPNDRFSAERPEGSISTLTIQRTEQRDSAMYRCASSFGDSLNEKLFFGSGTQLSVL.

The V call is TRBV19, the J call TRBJ2-3; 7 positions agree with TRBD2. Germline trimming cut 0 bases from V and 3 bases from J; bases unmatched to any gene: 9. The CDR3 covers 17 residues. CDR1 is LNHDA, CDR2 SQIVND, per germline (reference sequence). This CDR3 reads CASSIEVLAGATDTQYF. The DNA of the CDR3 is TGTGCCAGTAGTATAGAAGTCCTCGCGGGAGCAACAGATACGCAGTATTTT.

This clonotype has only a few counts. V usage is TRBV7-2 and J usage is TRBJ2-1; TRBD2 matches at 7 bases. The CDR3 has 14 amino acids. Trimming at V came to 6 bases and at J to 6 bases, leaving 8 bases not matched to a gene. The V gene's germline CDR1 is SGHTA and CDR2 FQGNSA. The CDR3 sequence: CASRNVAGFNEQFF. The CDR3 nucleotides are TGTGCCAGCAGGAATGTAGCGGGCTTCAATGAGCAGTTCTTC.

In this sample, this clonotype turned up many times. The rearrangement uses TRBV19 and TRBJ1-2, with D unresolved. CDR1 and CDR2 (germline): LNHDA, SQIVND (reference sequence). The germline V and J ends were trimmed by 3 bases and 5 bases, with 16 bases remaining between them. The CDR3 extends over 15 amino acids. The CDR3 loop is CASSMGRGSRYGYTF. CDR3 coding DNA: TGTGCCAGTAGTATGGGCCGGGGTTCGAGGTATGGCTACACCTTC. The full variable domain, with the rest looked up from reference TRBV19 and TRBJ1-2, is DGGITQSPKYLFRKEGQNVTLSCEQNLNHDAMYWYRQDPGQGLRLIYYSQIVNDFQKGDIAEGYSVSREKKESFPLTVTSAQKNPTAFYLCASSMGRGSRYGYTFGSGTRLTVV.

This clonotype occurred a few times. The CDR3, as DNA: TGTGCCAGTACCCATCGTCGAGGGATGGCCACCGGGGAGCTGTTTTTT. Encoded protein: CASTHRRGMATGELFF. The chain employs TRBV19 and TRBJ2-2, with D perhaps TRBD2 (5 bases). This CDR3 spans 16 amino acids. Trimming pared 7 bases from V and 4 bases from J, leaving 19 bases between. Germline CDR1 reads LNHDA; CDR2 reads SQIVND (reference sequence).

This chain connects TRBV7-2 to TRBJ2-1, with D hard to call. The CDR3 extends over 14 amino acids. The germline V gene encodes CDR1 SGHTA and CDR2 FQGNSA. V was clipped by 6 bases and J by 2 bases, with 11 bases between them. CDR3 residues: CASRYDAAYNEQFF. The CDR3 DNA follows: TGTGCCAGCAGGTATGACGCTGCCTACAATGAGCAGTTCTTC.

This clonotype was picked up many times. The V call is TRBV7-6, the J call TRBJ2-3; 11 bases are a match to TRBD2. The CDR3 consists of 16 residues. CDR1 is SGHVS, CDR2 FNYEAQ, per germline. V lost 4 bases to trimming and J lost 3 bases; unmatched junction nucleotides: 6. The CDR3: CASSSIAGGPTDTQYF. In DNA, the CDR3 is TGTGCCAGCAGCTCTATAGCGGGAGGGCCAACAGATACGCAGTATTTT.

This clonotype has a handful of counts. V gene TRBV4-3 combines with J gene TRBJ2-7, with 7 bases aligning to TRBD2. Germline V lookup: CDR1 LGHNA, CDR2 YSLEER. V was clipped by 5 bases and J by 7 bases; unmatched bases: 20. The CDR3 has 17 residues. CDR3 coding DNA: TGCGCCAGCAGCGGGAAAGGTCTAGCGGTCCTAAGTCGGGAGCAGTACTTC. This sequence encodes CASSGKGLAVLSREQYF.

This clonotype was detected ten times or more. The rearrangement uses TRBV11-2 and TRBJ2-6; TRBD1 matches at 8 bases. The CDR3 totals 18 residues. Trimming at V came to 3 bases and at J to 3 bases, leaving 10 bases not matched to a gene. The germline V gene encodes CDR1 SGHAT and CDR2 FQNNGV. The CDR3 sequence: CASSLRQGTILGANVLTF. The CDR3 nucleotides read TGTGCCAGCAGCTTGCGACAGGGGACGATTCTTGGGGCCAACGTCCTGACTTTC.